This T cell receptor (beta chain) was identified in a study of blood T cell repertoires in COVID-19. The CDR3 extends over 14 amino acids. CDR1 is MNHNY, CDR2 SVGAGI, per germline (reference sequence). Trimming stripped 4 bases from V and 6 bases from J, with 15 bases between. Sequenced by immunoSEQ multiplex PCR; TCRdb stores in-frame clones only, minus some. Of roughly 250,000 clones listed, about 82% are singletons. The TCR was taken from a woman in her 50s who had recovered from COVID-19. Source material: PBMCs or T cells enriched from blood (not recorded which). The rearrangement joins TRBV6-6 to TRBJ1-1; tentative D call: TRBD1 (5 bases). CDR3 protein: CASSFRQGTAEAFF. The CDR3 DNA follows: TGTGCCAGCAGTTTTCGGCAGGGAACAGCTGAAGCTTTCTTT.